This T cell receptor beta chain was found in a study of cytomegalovirus exposure and HLA in healthy donors. Study information: HLA-typed donors contributed 65 million to 95 million unique TCRs, which were held in an early data release.

V shed 6 bases and J shed 1 base, with 15 bases lying between them. Looked up from germline, CDR1 is MDHEN and CDR2 is SYDVKM. The CDR3 length is 16 residues. This PCR relied on a set of 60 Vbeta primers and 13 Jbeta primers. Profiling relied on immunoSEQ multiplex PCR, and the TCRdb table lists in-frame clones only, not all of them. The sample shows 90,000 to 100,000 clones, roughly 80% of them seen only once. This clone has a single count. The gene calls are TRBV28 and TRBJ2-2, with D possibly being TRBD1 (6 bases). The TCR sequence derives from a man between 35 and 55 years old in good health and CMV-seropositive. The sequenced material came from PBMCs. The CDR3 DNA is TGTGCCAGCAGGGGGACACGCCCACTGAACACCGGGGAGCTGTTTTTT. Translated, it gives CASRGTRPLNTGELFF.